The 14 T cell receptor beta chains given below trace back to one sample, sequenced in a study of beta chain features in type 1 diabetes. Reverse transcribing all isolated RNA meant expressed TCRB transcripts were sequenced. The assay was immunoSEQ multiplex PCR, and TCRdb's table has in-frame clones only and misses some. The repertoire holds around 300,000 clones, with about 7.8% as singletons. The material sequenced was central memory CD4+ T cells from blood. The receptors stem from a woman aged 18-29 years in good health.

This clone was found a few times. The chain uses TRBV7-9 and TRBJ1-1; no clear D gene. Germline V lookup: CDR1 SEHNR, CDR2 FQNEAQ (reference sequence). Trimming took off 7 bases at V and 0 bases at J, with 18 bases between the two ends. The CDR3 extends over 16 amino acids. Here the CDR3 DNA reads TGTGCCAGCATAATTGGGAAGGGTGAGGTGAACACTGAAGCTTTCTTT. It codes for CASIIGKGEVNTEAFF.

This clone was found a few times. This chain uses TRBV5-4 with TRBJ2-1; tentatively, D is TRBD2 (5 bases). This CDR3 is built from 16 residues. CDR1 SGHNT and CDR2 YYREEE come from the germline V gene (reference sequence). The V end lost 1 base, the J end lost 5 bases, and 16 bases lay between the germline ends. The CDR3 DNA sequence: TGTGCCAGCAGCTTGAATCTAGGGAGTGGGAACAATGAGCAGTTCTTC. As protein: CASSLNLGSGNNEQFF.

V and J are TRBV5-1 and TRBJ2-1; D might be TRBD1 (6 bases). There are 12 residues in the CDR3. Germline CDR1 and CDR2: SGHRS and YFSETQ. Deletions cut 4 bases from V and 7 bases from J, with 9 bases between. The CDR3 DNA follows: TGCGCCAGCAGCGGGGGCTTTAATGAGCAGTTCTTC. It codes for CASSGGFNEQFF.

This chain connects TRBV5-6 to TRBJ2-7; 9 nucleotides line up with TRBD2. V lost 4 bases to trimming and J lost 5 bases; unmatched junction nucleotides: 10. CDR1 is SGHDT and CDR2 is YYEEEE in the germline V gene. The CDR3 spans 15 residues. The CDR3 coding sequence is TGTGCCAGCAGCCAAGGCCCGCGGACTAGCGACGAGCAGTACTTC. It is translated as CASSQGPRTSDEQYF.

With respect to this clone: The same CDR3 can be traced to other DNA sequences in this sample. The chain employs TRBV7-2 and TRBJ1-4; the D is unclear. This CDR3 is 13 amino acids long. Germline V gene lookup returns CDR1 SGHTA and CDR2 FQGNSA. Trimming took off 5 bases at V and 0 bases at J, with 4 bases between the two ends. CDR3 in DNA: TGTGCCAGCAGCAGGGCAACTAATGAAAAACTGTTTTTT. This gives the protein CASSRATNEKLFF.

The rearrangement uses TRBV28 and TRBJ2-5; 9 bases align to TRBD1. The CDR3 contains 16 residues. In germline, CDR1 is MDHEN, CDR2 SYDVKM. The trim removed 6 bases at V and 1 base at J, leaving 9 bases unmatched. This CDR3 is CASSPQGAVIQETQYF. The CDR3 DNA sequence: TGTGCCAGCAGCCCACAGGGGGCGGTGATCCAAGAGACCCAGTACTTC.

This clone was detected ten times or more. CDR3 bases: TGTGCCAGCATCGAGAGGCAGCCCTACGAGCAGTACTTC. It translates to CASIERQPYEQYF. This sequence joins TRBV2 and TRBJ2-7; no firm D call. There are 13 residues in the CDR3. Germline V gene sequence: CDR1 SNHLY, CDR2 FYNNEI. The ends were cut back, 7 bases at V and 2 bases at J, with 12 bases in the middle. The whole variable domain, filled in from reference TRBV2 and TRBJ2-7, reads EPEVTQTPSHQVTQMGQEVILRCVPISNHLYFYWYRQILGQKVEFLVSFYNNEISEKSEIFDDQFSVERPDGSNFTLKIRSTKLEDSAMYFCASIERQPYEQYFGPGTRLTVT.

This clone came up a few times. The V gene is TRBV27, the J gene TRBJ2-5; 8 nucleotides match TRBD2. Germline CDR1 and CDR2: MNHEY and SMNVEV (reference sequence). The CDR3 is made up of 15 amino acids. V shed 6 bases, J shed 0 bases, and the junction held 6 bases outside the gene matches. The CDR3 sequence: CASRLAGGYQETQYF. CDR3 DNA: TGTGCCAGCAGGCTGGCGGGGGGATACCAAGAGACCCAGTACTTC.

This clone was seen a few times. This rearrangement joins TRBV14 to TRBJ2-7, with TRBD1 matching over 7 bases. This CDR3 contains 14 residues. The V and J ends lost 4 bases and 4 bases, in that order; junction bases with no gene match: 7. The germline V gene has CDR1 SGHDN and CDR2 FVKESK. DNA of the CDR3: TGTGCCAGCAGCCGACAGGGCTTTGGATACGAGCAGTACTTC. Residues: CASSRQGFGYEQYF.

The CDR3 spells CASSWSGANVLTF. The CDR3 DNA reads TGTGCCAGCAGTTGGAGTGGGGCCAACGTCCTGACTTTC. The V gene is TRBV28, the J gene TRBJ2-6; D ambiguous. Trimming cost V 4 bases and J 3 bases, with 4 bases left between them. The CDR3 extends over 13 amino acids. Germline CDR1 and CDR2: MDHEN and SYDVKM.

This clone showed up just a few times. The V and J genes are TRBV28 and TRBJ2-1; tentatively, D is TRBD1 (5 bases). Germline assignment: CDR1 MDHEN and CDR2 SYDVKM. V was trimmed by 6 bases and J by 12 bases, leaving 18 bases between them. The CDR3 runs 13 residues. CDR3 sequence: CASSLTQGTRQFF. CDR3 in DNA: TGTGCCAGCAGCCTCACCCAGGGAACTCGGCAGTTCTTC. The whole variable domain, filled in from reference TRBV28 and TRBJ2-1, reads DVKVTQSSRYLVKRTGEKVFLECVQDMDHENMFWYRQDPGLGLRLIYFSYDVKMKEKGDIPEGYSVSREKKERFSLILESASTNQTSMYLCASSLTQGTRQFFGPGTRLTVL.

This chain links TRBV5-1 with TRBJ2-1; D call uncertain. V shed 7 bases and J shed 1 base, with 9 bases lying between them. The V gene's germline CDR1 is SGHRS and CDR2 YFSETQ. This CDR3 is 13 amino acids long. DNA of the CDR3: TGCGCCAGCGGGCGCATGTCCTACAATGAGCAGTTCTTC. It encodes CASGRMSYNEQFF.

Many counts were recorded for this clone. J is TRBJ2-5 and V is TRBV2; D call uncertain. Trimming removed 8 bases from V and 10 bases from J, with 8 bases in between. The CDR3 is 9 amino acids. In germline, CDR1 is SNHLY, CDR2 FYNNEI. The CDR3 sequence: CASGWFQYF. CDR3 nucleotide sequence: TGTGCCAGCGGGTGGTTCCAGTACTTC. The variable domain in full, completed from reference TRBV2 and TRBJ2-5, reads EPEVTQTPSHQVTQMGQEVILRCVPISNHLYFYWYRQILGQKVEFLVSFYNNEISEKSEIFDDQFSVERPDGSNFTLKIRSTKLEDSAMYFCASGWFQYFGPGTRLLVL.

The CDR3 region is CASSLGSWGGTEAFF. The CDR3 DNA follows: TGTGCCAGCAGCTTAGGGTCCTGGGGAGGTACTGAAGCTTTCTTT. The chain has TRBV7-9 and TRBJ1-1; D not certain. Germline V gene lookup returns CDR1 SEHNR and CDR2 FQNEAQ (reference sequence). The CDR3 runs to 15 residues. The germline V and J ends were trimmed by 1 base and 5 bases, with 14 bases remaining between them.